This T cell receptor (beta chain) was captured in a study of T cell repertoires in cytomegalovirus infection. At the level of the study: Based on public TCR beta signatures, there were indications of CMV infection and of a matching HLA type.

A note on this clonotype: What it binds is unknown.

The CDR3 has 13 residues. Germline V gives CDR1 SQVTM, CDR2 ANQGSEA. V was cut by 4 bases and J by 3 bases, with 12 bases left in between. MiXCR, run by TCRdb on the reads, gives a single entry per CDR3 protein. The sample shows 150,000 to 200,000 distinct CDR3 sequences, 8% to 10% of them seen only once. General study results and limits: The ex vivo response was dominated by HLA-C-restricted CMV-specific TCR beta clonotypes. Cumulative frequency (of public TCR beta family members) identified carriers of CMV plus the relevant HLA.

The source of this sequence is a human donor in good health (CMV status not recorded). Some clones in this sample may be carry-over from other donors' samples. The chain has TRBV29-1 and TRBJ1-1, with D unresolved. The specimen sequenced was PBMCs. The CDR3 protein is CSVGIGRDTEAFF. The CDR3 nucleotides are TGCAGCGTTGGTATCGGCAGAGACACTGAAGCTTTCTTT.